This TCR beta chain was recovered during a study of CD8+CD57+ T cells in acquired aplastic anemia. About the research overall: Sorted CD4+ and CD8+ cells gave an average of around 3.1 ug of DNA. The study's findings and limits: Found in both controls and patients were twenty-nine CD8+ CDR3 sequences.

CD8+CD57+ cell expansion had been shown by flow cytometry in patients chosen for sequencing. Receipt of therapy had not occurred in any patient by the time of blood sampling. This clonotype came up many times. Its antigen is not known. The TCR beta profiling, which covered VDJ combination and CDR3 sequence, was carried out using genomic DNA as the template. Using its own MiXCR run on the reads, TCRdb lists one record per CDR3 protein. The repertoire holds about 54,000 distinct CDR3 sequences, with around 50% as singletons. The CDR3 covers 12 residues. Germline V gene sequence: CDR1 GTSNPN, CDR2 SVGIG (reference sequence). Trimming took 2 bases from V and 1 from J, leaving 5 bases between them.

The specimen was sorted CD4+, CD8+, or CD8+CD57+ T cells (not recorded which) from PBMCs. The chain combines TRBV30 with TRBJ1-1; D is undetermined. The TCR was taken from a human donor with aplastic anemia. The CDR3 spells CAWSSTNTEAFF. The CDR3 DNA follows: TGTGCCTGGAGTAGTACGAACACTGAAGCTTTCTTT.